Included here is one TCR beta chain sequence, with context. A second about 6 to 12 cycle PCR used barcoded and J-beta primers. TCRdb reprocessed the 5' RACE reads with MiXCR, giving one entry per CDR3 protein. The table shows around 800,000 distinct CDR3 sequences, with approximately 48% occurring only once. Germline lookup yields CDR1 LNHNV and CDR2 YYDKDF (reference sequence). The CDR3 totals 17 residues. The V end lost 0 bases, the J end lost 0 bases, and 15 bases lay between the germline ends. These data originate in a study of blood T cells in healthy people across ages. This receptor was obtained from a man in his 60s in good health. This rearrangement joins TRBV15 to TRBJ2-7; no firm D call. Sequenced input: blood. The CDR3 sequence is CATSRESPWSHSYEQYF. Written as DNA, the CDR3 is TGTGCCACCAGCAGAGAGTCTCCATGGAGCCACTCCTACGAGCAGTACTTC.